The clone carrying this TCR beta chain was counted a single time. The target antigen is unknown. The data are from a study of cytomegalovirus exposure and HLA in healthy donors. Turning to the study itself: One earlier analysis, a look at 200 million or so T cells, found 100 million to 130 million unique TCR beta sequences. Study-wide findings and caveats: Analysis performed later found 16,951 TCR beta sequences associated with HLA alleles at 0.05 false discovery rate.

Germline V gene sequence: CDR1 LGHNA, CDR2 YNFKEQ. Between the trimmed V and J ends, which lost 4 bases and 0 bases, there was a span of 25 bases. The CDR3 length is 19 residues. PCR involved 60 Vbeta and 13 Jbeta primers. Assay: immunoSEQ multiplex PCR; the TCRdb copy retains only in-frame clones and omits some. The sample contains 85,000 to 120,000 clones, 75% of which appear only once. Each donor was healthy, and each was a bone marrow donor. In nominal health when sampled, donors likely had unrecorded immune exposures nonetheless. The source material was PBMCs. This TCR was sampled from a male donor in good health and CMV-seropositive. V is TRBV4-2 and J is TRBJ2-7, with a possible D match to TRBD2 (7 bases). This CDR3 reads CASSLGGDGRTSRSYEQYF. The CDR3 DNA follows: TGTGCCAGCAGCCTAGGGGGGGACGGCAGAACCTCCCGCTCCTACGAGCAGTACTTC.